This T cell receptor (beta chain) was retrieved from a study of blood T cell repertoires in COVID-19. Study background: Samples representing acute and convalescent COVID-19 were sourced from the United States, Italy and Spain. Sources were T cells, B-cell-depleted T cells, or PBMCs; the material itself was cDNA or gDNA.

In the authors' methods: Scientists estimated how many nucleated cells there were by amplifying reference gene primers. Repertoires were generated with immunoSEQ multiplex PCR, while TCRdb's copy carries only in-frame clones and drops some. That table is the source of V, J and clone size, and D and trimming were worked out from the DNA. The top ten hold more than 6% of the sample, which has approximately 320,000 clones, over 75% seen once. Trimming shortened V by 4 bases and J by 6 bases, and 10 bases separated the two germline ends. CDR1 and CDR2 from the germline V gene are KGHSH and LQKENI. The CDR3 sequence is 12 residues long.

The receptor was isolated from a human donor in a cohort sampled during active COVID-19. V and J are TRBV18 and TRBJ2-7; D possibly corresponds to TRBD1 (6 bases). Sequenced input: peripheral blood. The CDR3 DNA follows: TGTGCCAGCTCACGCGACAGGCGCGAGCAGTACTTC. Its translation: CASSRDRREQYF.